The source of this T cell receptor beta chain is a study of T cell responses to AZD1222 COVID-19 vaccine. Study conclusions and caveats: Among the donors, most were white British and more were female, and clonal diversity was possibly underestimated. There were vaccine-associated CD4 TCRs across spike, dominant at 160-218 and 743-854.

Pooled in the analysis were second doses at about 4 or about 12 weeks. CDR1 is MNHNS and CDR2 is SASEGT in the germline V gene. V lost 2 bases to trimming and J lost 15 bases; unmatched junction nucleotides: 7. The CDR3 sequence is 12 residues long. With regard to this clone: Its antigen is undetermined.

Sequenced by immunoSEQ multiplex PCR; TCRdb stores in-frame clones only, minus some. This sample has over 150,000 clones; around 89% occur once, and the top ten carry 4% to 5.5%. The TCR sequence derives from an adult who received the AZD1222 COVID-19 vaccine. Sequences were derived from peripheral blood, sampled 28 days after the second AZD1222 dose. The chain recombines TRBV6-1 with TRBJ2-1; TRBD2 agrees at 7 bases. The CDR3 loop reads CASSETGTMAFF. CDR3 coding DNA: TGTGCCAGCAGTGAAACCGGGACTATGGCGTTCTTC.